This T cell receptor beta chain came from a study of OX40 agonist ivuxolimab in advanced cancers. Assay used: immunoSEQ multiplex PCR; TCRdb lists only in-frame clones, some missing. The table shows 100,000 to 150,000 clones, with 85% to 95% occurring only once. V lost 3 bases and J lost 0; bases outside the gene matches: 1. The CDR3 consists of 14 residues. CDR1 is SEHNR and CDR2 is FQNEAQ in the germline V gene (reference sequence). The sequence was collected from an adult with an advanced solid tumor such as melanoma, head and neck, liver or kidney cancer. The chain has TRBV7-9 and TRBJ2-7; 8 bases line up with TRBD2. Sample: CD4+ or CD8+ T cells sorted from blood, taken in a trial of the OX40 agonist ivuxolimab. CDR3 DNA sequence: TGTGCCAGCAGCTTGCGGGGGGCCTCCTACGAGCAGTACTTC. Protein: CASSLRGASYEQYF.